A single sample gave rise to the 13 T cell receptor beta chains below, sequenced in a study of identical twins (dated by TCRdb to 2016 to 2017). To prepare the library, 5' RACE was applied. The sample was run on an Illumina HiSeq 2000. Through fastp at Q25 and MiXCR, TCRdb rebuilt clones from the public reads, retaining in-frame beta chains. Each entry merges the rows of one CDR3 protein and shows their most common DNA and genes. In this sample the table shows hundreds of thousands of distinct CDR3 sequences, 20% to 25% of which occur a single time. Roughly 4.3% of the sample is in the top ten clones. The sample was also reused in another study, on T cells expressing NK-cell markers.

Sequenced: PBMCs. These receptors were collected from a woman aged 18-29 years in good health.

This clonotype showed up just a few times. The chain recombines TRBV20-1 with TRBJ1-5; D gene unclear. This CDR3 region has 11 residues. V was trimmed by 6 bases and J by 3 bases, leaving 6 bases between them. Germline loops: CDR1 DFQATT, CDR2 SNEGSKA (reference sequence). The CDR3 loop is CSAGNNQPQHF. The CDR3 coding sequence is TGCAGTGCAGGGAACAATCAGCCCCAGCATTTT.

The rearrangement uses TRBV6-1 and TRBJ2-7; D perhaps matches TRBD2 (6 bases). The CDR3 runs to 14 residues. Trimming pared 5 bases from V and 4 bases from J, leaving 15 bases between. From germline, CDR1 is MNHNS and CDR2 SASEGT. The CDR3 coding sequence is TGTGCCAGCAGTCCCTGGGAGGATTCATACGAGCAGTACTTC. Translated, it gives CASSPWEDSYEQYF.

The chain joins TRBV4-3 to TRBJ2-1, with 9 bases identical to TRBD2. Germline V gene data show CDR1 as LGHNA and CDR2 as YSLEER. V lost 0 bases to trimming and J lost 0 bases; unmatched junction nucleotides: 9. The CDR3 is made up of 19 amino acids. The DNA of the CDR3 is TGCGCCAGCAGCCAAGATATAGCGGGAGCCTCCTTCTCCTACAATGAGCAGTTCTTC. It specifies CASSQDIAGASFSYNEQFF.

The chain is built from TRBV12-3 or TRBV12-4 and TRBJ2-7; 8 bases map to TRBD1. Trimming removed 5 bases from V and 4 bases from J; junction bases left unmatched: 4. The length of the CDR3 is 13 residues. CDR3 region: CASSMDRAYEQYF. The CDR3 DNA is TGTGCCAGCAGTATGGACAGGGCATACGAGCAGTACTTC.

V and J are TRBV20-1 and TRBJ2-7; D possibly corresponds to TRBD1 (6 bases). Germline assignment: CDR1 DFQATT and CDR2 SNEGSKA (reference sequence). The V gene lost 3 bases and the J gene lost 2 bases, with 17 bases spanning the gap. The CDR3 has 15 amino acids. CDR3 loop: CSASGRPGATYEQYF. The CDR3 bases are TGCAGTGCTAGCGGCCGCCCAGGGGCAACCTACGAGCAGTACTTC.

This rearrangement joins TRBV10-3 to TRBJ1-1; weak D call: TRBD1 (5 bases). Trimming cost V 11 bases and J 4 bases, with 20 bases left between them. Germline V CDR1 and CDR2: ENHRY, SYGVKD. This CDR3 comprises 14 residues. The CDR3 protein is CASVGHLSGTEAFF. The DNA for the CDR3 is TGTGCCTCCGTGGGGCACCTCTCGGGCACTGAAGCTTTCTTT.

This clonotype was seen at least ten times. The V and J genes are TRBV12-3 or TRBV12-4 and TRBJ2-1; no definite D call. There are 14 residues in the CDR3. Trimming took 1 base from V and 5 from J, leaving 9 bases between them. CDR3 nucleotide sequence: TGTGCCAGCAGTTTAGTGGGGTTAGACAATGAGCAGTTCTTC. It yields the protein CASSLVGLDNEQFF.

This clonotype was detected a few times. CDR3: CASSQYRLAGGQTYNEQFF. CDR3 DNA: TGCGCCAGCAGCCAATATAGACTAGCGGGGGGTCAAACCTACAATGAGCAGTTCTTC. The chain is built from TRBV4-1 and TRBJ2-1; 13 bases are a match to TRBD2. Germline CDR1 and CDR2: MGHRA and YSYEKL. J lost 2 bases, V lost 2 bases, and 9 bases had no gene match. The CDR3 consists of 19 residues.

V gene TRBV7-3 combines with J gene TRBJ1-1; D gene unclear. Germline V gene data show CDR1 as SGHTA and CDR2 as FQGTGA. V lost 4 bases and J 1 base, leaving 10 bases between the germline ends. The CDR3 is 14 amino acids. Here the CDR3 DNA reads TGTGCCAGCAGCTCTTCGGACCCGAACACTGAAGCTTTCTTT. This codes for CASSSSDPNTEAFF. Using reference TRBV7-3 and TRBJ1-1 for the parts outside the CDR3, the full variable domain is GAGVSQTPSNKVTEKGKYVELRCDPISGHTALYWYRQSLGQGPEFLIYFQGTGAADDSGLPNDRFFAVRPEGSVSTLKIQRTERGDSAVYLCASSSSDPNTEAFFGQGTRLTVV.

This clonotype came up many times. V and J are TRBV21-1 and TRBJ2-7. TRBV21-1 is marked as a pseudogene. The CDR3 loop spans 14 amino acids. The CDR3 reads CASSKGSENYEQYF. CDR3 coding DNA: TGTGCCAGCAGCAAGGGATCCGAGAACTACGAGCAGTACTTC.

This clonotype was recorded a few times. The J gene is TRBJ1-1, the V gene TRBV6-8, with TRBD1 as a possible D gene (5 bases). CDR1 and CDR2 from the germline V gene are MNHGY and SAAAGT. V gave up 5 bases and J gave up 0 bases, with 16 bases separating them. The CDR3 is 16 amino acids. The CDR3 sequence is CASSPRGETVNTEAFF. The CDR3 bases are TGTGCCAGCAGTCCCCGAGGCGAGACAGTGAACACTGAAGCTTTCTTT.

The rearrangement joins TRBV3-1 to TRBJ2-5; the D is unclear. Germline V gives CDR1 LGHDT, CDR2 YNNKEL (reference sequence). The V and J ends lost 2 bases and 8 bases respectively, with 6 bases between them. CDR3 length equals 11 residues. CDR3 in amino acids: CASSQIKTQYF. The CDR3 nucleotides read TGTGCCAGCAGCCAAATAAAAACCCAGTACTTC.

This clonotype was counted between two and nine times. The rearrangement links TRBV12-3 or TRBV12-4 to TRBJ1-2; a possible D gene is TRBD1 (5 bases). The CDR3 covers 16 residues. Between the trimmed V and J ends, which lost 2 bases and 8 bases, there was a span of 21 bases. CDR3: CASSLSLMGSGGGYTF. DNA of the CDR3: TGTGCCAGCAGTTTAAGCCTAATGGGCTCTGGGGGAGGCTACACCTTC.